The T cell receptor (beta chain) described here comes from a study of CD8+ T cells in alopecia areata. This clone has more than one count but fewer than ten. Any gene name here is a mouse gene name. From the germline J gene comes the end of the CDR3, since the read stops 4 residues before it. Sorting relied on CD4, CD8alpha, NKG2D, NKG2ACE and other markers applied to pooled cutaneous lymph node cells. The CDR3 covers 14 residues. Unmatched junction bases numbered 4, after V lost 7 bases and J lost 4 bases. From germline, CDR1 is FNHDT and CDR2 SITEND (reference sequence). Extracted RNA was reverse transcribed into cDNA, the sequencing template. The data were produced by immunoSEQ multiplex PCR, yet TCRdb's version contains in-frame clones alone and is incomplete. The table lists 200,000 to 300,000 clones, no singletons, with roughly 1.2% in the top ten.

Sequenced input: CD4+ T cells sorted from a lymph node. The clonotype originates from a C3H/HeJ mouse with alopecia areata. The strain's MHC haplotype is H2-k. V gene TRBV19 combines with J gene TRBJ2-1, with 11 bases lining up with TRBD1. CDR3 amino acids: CASDRDRGYAEQFF. The covered CDR3 bases are TGTGCCAGCGACCGGGACAGGGGGTATGCT.